A selection of T cell receptor beta chains follows, all from one sample in a study of control samples from healthy donors and cancer patients. Sequenced by immunoSEQ multiplex PCR; TCRdb stores in-frame clones only, minus some. The data show 130,000 or so clones, 91% seen once. Source material: blood. The origin of the receptors is a man between 18 and 29 years old in good health. Both conserved end residues are part of each CDR3. The D gene is left open where the match is weak. Expanded clones get a size class; other rows say once, few or many, or leave the size out.

DNA | CDR3 | V | D | size | J
TGTGCCACCAGCAGAGACAATCAGCCCCAGCATTTT | CATSRDNQPQHF | TRBV15 | NA | NA | TRBJ1-5
TGTGCCACCCGGGCGCGAACTAATGAAAAACTGTTTTTT | CATRARTNEKLFF | TRBV15 | NA | few | TRBJ1-4
TGTGCCAGCAGCTGGGACAGTGTTAACTATGGCTACACCTTC | CASSWDSVNYGYTF | TRBV7-2 | TRBD1 | NA | TRBJ1-2
TGTGCCAGCAGACGGGGGGATAGCAATCAGCCCCAGCATTTT | CASRRGDSNQPQHF | TRBV7-9 | NA | NA | TRBJ1-5
TGCGCCAGCAGCCAAGACTGGCTAGCGGGGGCCAATGAGCAGTTCTTC | CASSQDWLAGANEQFF | TRBV4-3 | TRBD2 | NA | TRBJ2-1
TGTGCCAGCAGTGCAGTAGCGGGGGGAACCGGGGAGCTGTTTTTT | CASSAVAGGTGELFF | TRBV9 | TRBD2 | NA | TRBJ2-2
TGTGCCAGTAGTACAGGCCCGGGATCCACTGAAGCTTTCTTT | CASSTGPGSTEAFF | TRBV19 | NA | NA | TRBJ1-1
TGCGCCAGCAGCTTGATAACAGATAAAGCCTACGAGCAGTACTTC | CASSLITDKAYEQYF | TRBV5-1 | NA | NA | TRBJ2-7
TGTGCCAGTAGTTCACCCCCGGGAGCCAAAAACATTCAGTACTTC | CASSSPPGAKNIQYF | TRBV19 | NA | NA | TRBJ2-4
TGTGCCAGCAGCCGGGACGGTAACTATGGCTACACCTTC | CASSRDGNYGYTF | TRBV5-4 | NA | NA | TRBJ1-2